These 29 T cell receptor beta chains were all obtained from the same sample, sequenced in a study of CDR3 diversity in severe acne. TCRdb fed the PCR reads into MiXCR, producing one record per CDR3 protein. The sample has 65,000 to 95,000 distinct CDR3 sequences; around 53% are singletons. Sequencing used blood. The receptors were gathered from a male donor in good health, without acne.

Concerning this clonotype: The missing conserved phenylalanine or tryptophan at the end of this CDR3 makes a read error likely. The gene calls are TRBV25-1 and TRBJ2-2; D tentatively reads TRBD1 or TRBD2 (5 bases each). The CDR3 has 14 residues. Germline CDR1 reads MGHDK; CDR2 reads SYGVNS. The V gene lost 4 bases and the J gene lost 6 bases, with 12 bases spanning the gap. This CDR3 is CASSVPQGAGELFL. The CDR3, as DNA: TGTGCCAGCAGTGTACCGCAGGGAGCCGGGGAGCTGTTTCTT.

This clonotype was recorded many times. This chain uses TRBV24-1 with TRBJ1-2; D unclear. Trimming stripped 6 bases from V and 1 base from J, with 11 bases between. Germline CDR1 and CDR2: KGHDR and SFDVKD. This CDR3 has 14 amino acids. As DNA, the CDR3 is TGTGCCACCAGTTTAGCGGGGATTAACTATGGCTACACCTTC. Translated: CATSLAGINYGYTF.

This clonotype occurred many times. CDR3 sequence: CAISQGAGGYTF. CDR3 sequence (DNA): TGTGCCATTTCACAGGGGGCGGGTGGCTACACCTTC. The chain recombines TRBV6-6 with TRBJ1-2; TRBD1 matches at 9 bases. Trimming cost V 10 bases and J 7 bases; bases outside gene matches: 7. Per the germline V gene, CDR1 is MNHNY and CDR2 is SVGAGI (reference sequence). CDR3 size: 12 residues.

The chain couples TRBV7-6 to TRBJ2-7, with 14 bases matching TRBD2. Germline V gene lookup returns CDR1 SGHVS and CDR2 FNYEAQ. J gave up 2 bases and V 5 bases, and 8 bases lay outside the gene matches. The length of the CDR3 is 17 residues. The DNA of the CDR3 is TGTGCCAGCAGCACTAGCGGACTAGCGGGGGGACCCTACGAGCAGTACTTC. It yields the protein CASSTSGLAGGPYEQYF. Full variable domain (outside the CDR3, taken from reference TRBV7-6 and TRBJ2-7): GAGVSQSPRYKVTKRGQDVALRCDPISGHVSLYWYRQALGQGPEFLTYFNYEAQQDKSGLPNDRFSAERPEGSISTLTIQRTEQRDSAMYRCASSTSGLAGGPYEQYFGPGTRLTVT.

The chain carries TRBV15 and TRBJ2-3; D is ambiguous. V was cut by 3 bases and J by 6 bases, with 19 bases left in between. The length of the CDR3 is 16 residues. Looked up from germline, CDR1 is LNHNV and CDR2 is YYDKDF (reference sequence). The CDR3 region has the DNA TGTGCCACCAGCAGTGACACTGGGTCGTCGGTGGATACGCAGTATTTT. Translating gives CATSSDTGSSVDTQYF.

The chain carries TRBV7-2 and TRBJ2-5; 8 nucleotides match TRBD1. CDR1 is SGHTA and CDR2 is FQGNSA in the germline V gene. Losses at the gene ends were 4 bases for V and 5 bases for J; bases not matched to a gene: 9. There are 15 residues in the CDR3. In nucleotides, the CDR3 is TGTGCCAGCAGCTGGGGCAGGGGGCTTAGTGAGACCCAGTACTTC. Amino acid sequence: CASSWGRGLSETQYF. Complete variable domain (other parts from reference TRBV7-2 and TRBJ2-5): GAGVSQSPSNKVTEKGKDVELRCDPISGHTALYWYRQSLGQGLEFLIYFQGNSAPDKSGLPSDRFSAERTGGSVSTLTIQRTQQEDSAVYLCASSWGRGLSETQYFGPGTRLLVL.

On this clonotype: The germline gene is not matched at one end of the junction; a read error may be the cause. CDR3 amino acids: CAGSRFAGTNEKLFF. The CDR3 bases are TGTGCCGGCAGCCGGTTTGCAGGCACTAATGAAAAACTGTTTTTT. The chain employs TRBV3-1 and TRBJ1-4; D is ambiguous. The CDR3 extends over 15 amino acids. Germline V lookup: CDR1 LGHDT, CDR2 YNNKEL (reference sequence). Full variable domain (rest looked up from reference TRBV3-1 and TRBJ1-4): DTAVSQTPKYLVTQMGNDKSIKCEQNLGHDTMYWYKQDSKKFLKIMFSYNNKELIINETVPNRFSPKSPDKAHLNLHINSLELGDSAVYFCAGSRFAGTNEKLFFGSGTQLSVL.

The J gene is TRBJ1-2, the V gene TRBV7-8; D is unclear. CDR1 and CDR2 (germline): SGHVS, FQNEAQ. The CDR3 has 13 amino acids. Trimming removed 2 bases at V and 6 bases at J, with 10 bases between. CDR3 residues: CASSLSERDGYTF. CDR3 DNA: TGTGCCAGCAGCTTAAGTGAAAGGGATGGCTACACCTTC.

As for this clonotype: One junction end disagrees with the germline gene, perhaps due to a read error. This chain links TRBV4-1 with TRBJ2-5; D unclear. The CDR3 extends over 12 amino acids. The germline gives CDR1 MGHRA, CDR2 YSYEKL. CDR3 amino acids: CASSLFSETQYF. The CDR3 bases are TGTGCCAGCAGCTTGTTTTCTGAGACCCAGTACTTC.

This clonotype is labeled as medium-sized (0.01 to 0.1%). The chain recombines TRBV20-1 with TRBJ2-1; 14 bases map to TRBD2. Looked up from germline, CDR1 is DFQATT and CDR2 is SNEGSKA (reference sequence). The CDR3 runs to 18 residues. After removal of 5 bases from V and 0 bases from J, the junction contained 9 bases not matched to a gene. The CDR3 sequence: CSAPRLAGGPVSYNEQFF. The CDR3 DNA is TGCAGTGCTCCTCGACTAGCGGGAGGGCCGGTCTCCTACAATGAGCAGTTCTTC.

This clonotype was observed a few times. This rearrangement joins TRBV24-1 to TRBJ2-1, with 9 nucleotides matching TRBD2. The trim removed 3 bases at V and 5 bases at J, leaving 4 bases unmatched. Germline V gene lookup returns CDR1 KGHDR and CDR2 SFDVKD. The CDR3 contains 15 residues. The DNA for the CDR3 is TGTGCCACCAGTGATCTAGCGGGACCAAACAATGAGCAGTTCTTC. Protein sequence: CATSDLAGPNNEQFF.

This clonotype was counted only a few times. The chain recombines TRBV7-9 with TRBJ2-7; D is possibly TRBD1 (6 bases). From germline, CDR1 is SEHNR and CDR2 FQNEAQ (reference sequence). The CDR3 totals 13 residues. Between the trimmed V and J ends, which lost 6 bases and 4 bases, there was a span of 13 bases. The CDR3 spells CASRRDNTYEQYF. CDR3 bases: TGTGCCAGCAGACGGGACAACACGTACGAGCAGTACTTC.

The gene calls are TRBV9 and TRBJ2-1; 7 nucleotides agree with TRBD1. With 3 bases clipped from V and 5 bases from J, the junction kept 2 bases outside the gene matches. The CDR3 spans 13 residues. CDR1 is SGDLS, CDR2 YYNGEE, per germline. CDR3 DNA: TGTGCCAGCAGCGCCGACAGGGACAATGAGCAGTTCTTC. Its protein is CASSADRDNEQFF.

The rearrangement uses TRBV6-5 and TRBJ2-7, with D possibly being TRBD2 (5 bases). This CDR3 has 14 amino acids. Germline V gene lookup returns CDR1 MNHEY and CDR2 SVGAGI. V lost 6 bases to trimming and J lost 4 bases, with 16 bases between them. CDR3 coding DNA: TGTGCCAGCAGCCGGACTGGCGGTCGTTACGAGCAGTACTTC. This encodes CASSRTGGRYEQYF.

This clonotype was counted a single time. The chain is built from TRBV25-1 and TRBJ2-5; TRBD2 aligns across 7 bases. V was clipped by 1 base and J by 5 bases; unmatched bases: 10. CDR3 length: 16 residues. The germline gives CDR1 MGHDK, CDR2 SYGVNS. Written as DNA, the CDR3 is TGTGCCAGCAGTGAATCTAATGGGAGGGGTGGGGAGACCCAGTACTTC. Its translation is CASSESNGRGGETQYF. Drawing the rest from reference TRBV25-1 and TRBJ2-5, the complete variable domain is EADIYQTPRYLVIGTGKKITLECSQTMGHDKMYWYQQDPGMELHLIHYSYGVNSTEKGDLSSESTVSRIRTEHFPLTLESARPSHTSQYLCASSESNGRGGETQYFGPGTRLLVL.

The CDR3 DNA follows: TGTGCCATCAGTGAGATAGCGGGGGGCAATGAGCAGTTCTTC. It is translated as CAISEIAGGNEQFF. The chain is built from TRBV10-3 and TRBJ2-1; TRBD2 aligns across 10 bases. The V gene's germline CDR1 is ENHRY and CDR2 SYGVKD. There are 14 residues in the CDR3. V shed 2 bases and J 6 bases; nucleotides not matched to a gene: 1.

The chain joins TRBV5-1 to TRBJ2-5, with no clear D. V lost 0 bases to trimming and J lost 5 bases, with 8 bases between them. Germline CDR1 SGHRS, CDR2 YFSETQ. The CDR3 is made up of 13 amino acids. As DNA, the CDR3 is TGCGCCAGCAGCTTGGAGAGTAGTGAGACCCAGTACTTC. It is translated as CASSLESSETQYF.

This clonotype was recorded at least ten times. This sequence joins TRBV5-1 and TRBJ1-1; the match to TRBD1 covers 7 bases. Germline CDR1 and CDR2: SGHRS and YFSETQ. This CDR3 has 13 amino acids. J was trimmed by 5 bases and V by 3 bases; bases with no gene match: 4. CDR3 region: CASSYQGGTEAFF. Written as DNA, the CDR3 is TGCGCCAGCAGCTATCAGGGGGGGACTGAAGCTTTCTTT.

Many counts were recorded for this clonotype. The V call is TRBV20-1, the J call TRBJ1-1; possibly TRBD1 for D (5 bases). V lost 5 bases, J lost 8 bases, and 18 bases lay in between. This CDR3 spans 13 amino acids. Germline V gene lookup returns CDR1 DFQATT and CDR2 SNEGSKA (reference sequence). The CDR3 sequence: CSAVPGPEREAFF. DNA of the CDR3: TGCAGTGCTGTCCCAGGGCCCGAGAGAGAAGCTTTCTTT.

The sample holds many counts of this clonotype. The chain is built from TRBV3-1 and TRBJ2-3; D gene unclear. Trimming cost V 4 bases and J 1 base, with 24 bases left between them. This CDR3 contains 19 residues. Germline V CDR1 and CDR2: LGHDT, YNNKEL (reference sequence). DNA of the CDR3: TGTGCCAGCAGCCGCATACCGGCCGGAGCCGGAAGAGGCACAGATACGCAGTATTTT. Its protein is CASSRIPAGAGRGTDTQYF.

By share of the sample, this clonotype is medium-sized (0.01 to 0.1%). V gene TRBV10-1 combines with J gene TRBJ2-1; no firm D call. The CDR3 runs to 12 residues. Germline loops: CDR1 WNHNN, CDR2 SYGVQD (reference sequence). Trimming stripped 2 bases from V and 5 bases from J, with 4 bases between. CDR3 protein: CASSEGNNEQFF. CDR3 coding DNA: TGCGCCAGCAGTGAGGGTAACAATGAGCAGTTCTTC.

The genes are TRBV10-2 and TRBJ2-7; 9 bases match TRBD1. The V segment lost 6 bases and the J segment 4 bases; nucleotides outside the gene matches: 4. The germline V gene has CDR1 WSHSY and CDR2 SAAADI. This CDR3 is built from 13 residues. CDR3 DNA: TGCGCCAGCAGCCGAGGACAGGGGTACGAGCAGTACTTC. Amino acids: CASSRGQGYEQYF.

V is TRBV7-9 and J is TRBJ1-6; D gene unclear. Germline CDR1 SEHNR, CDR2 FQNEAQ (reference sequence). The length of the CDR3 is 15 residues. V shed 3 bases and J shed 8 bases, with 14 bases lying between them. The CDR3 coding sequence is TGTGCCAGCAGCTTCAGAGAGGCGTCCTATTCACCCCTCCACTTT. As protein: CASSFREASYSPLHF. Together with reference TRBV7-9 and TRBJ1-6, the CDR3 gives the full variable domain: DTGVSQNPRHKITKRGQNVTFRCDPISEHNRLYWYRQTLGQGPEFLTYFQNEAQLEKSRLLSDRFSAERPKGSFSTLEIQRTEQGDSAMYLCASSFREASYSPLHFGNGTRLTVT.

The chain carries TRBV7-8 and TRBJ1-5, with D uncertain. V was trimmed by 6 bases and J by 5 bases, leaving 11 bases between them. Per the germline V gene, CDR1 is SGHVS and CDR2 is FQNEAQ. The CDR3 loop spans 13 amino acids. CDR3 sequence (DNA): TGTGCCAGCAGGCAAGGGTGGGATCAGCCCCAGCATTTT. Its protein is CASRQGWDQPQHF.

In DNA, the CDR3 is TGCAGTGCCAGGGGGCCGGGAGCCTACGAGCAGTACTTC. Translating it yields CSARGPGAYEQYF. The chain employs TRBV20-1 and TRBJ2-7, with 8 bases that match TRBD1. There are 13 residues in the CDR3. V shed 6 bases and J 2 bases; nucleotides not matched to a gene: 6. Germline CDR1 and CDR2: DFQATT and SNEGSKA (reference sequence).

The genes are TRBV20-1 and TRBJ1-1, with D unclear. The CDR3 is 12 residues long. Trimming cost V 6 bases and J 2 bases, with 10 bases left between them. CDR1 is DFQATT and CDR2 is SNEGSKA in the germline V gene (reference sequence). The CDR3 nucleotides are TGCAGTGCCTCCACCACCAACACTGAAGCTTTCTTT. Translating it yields CSASTTNTEAFF.

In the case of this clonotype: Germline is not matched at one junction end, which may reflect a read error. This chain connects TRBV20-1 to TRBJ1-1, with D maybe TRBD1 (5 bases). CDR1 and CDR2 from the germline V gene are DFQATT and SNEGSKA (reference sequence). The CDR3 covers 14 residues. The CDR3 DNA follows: TGCAGTGTTAGAGGGGTTGGGGCTGGCACTGCAGCTTTCTTT. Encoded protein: CSVRGVGAGTAAFF.

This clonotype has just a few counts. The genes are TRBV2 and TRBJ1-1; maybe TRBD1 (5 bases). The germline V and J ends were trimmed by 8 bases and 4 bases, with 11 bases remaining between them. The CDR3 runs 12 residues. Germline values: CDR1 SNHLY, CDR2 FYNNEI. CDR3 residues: CASSGGGTEAFF. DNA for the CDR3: TGTGCCAGCTCGGGGGGGGGCACTGAAGCTTTCTTT. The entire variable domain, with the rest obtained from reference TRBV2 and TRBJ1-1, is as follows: EPEVTQTPSHQVTQMGQEVILRCVPISNHLYFYWYRQILGQKVEFLVSFYNNEISEKSEIFDDQFSVERPDGSNFTLKIRSTKLEDSAMYFCASSGGGTEAFFGQGTRLTVV.

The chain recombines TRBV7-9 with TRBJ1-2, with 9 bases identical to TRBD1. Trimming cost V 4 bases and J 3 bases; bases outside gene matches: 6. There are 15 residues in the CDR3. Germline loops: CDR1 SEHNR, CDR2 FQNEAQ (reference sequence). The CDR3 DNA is TGTGCCAGCAGCTGGGACCGGGACAGGGACTATGGCTACACCTTC. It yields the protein CASSWDRDRDYGYTF.